This TCR beta chain was found in a study of blood T cells in healthy people across ages. Study-wide results and limits: A greater number of naive CD4+ cells and higher diversity distinguished long-lived donors from aged donors.

A J-beta primer mix and a sample-barcoded 5' primer were used in a second PCR of about 7 to 12 cycles. Each CDR3 protein is one row after TCRdb ran MiXCR on the 5' RACE reads. The repertoire includes approximately 1.5 million distinct CDR3 sequences, approximately 39% of them detected once, and more than 4% sits in the top ten. Each of the donors had roughly 9.7 milliliters of peripheral blood drawn into EDTA-treated Vacutainer tubes. Each sample used at least 6 million PBMCs. On this clonotype: The antigen is unknown.

Germline V gene sequence: CDR1 KGHDR, CDR2 SFDVKD. CDR3 length: 15 residues. Trimming at V came to 2 bases and at J to 5 bases, leaving 5 bases not matched to a gene. This rearrangement joins TRBV24-1 to TRBJ2-5, with TRBD2 identical over 9 bases. The receptor comes from a young woman in good health. Material for sequencing was blood. The CDR3, as DNA: TGTGCCACCAGTGATTGGCTAGCGGGGTTTGAGACCCAGTACTTC. This codes for CATSDWLAGFETQYF.